The 27 T cell receptor beta chains reported below all come from one sample, sequenced in a study of T cells in Graves' hyperthyroidism and ophthalmopathy. What was amplified from RNA transcripts were TCR beta CDR3 regions. First-round RT-PCR with HTBI primers amplified the TCR CDR3 region. TCRdb fed the multiplex PCR reads into MiXCR, producing one record per CDR3 protein. The top ten hold roughly 13% of the sample, which has fewer than 600,000 distinct CDR3 sequences, less than 15% seen once. Sequenced: blood. These receptors all stem from a woman between 40 and 50 years old with Graves' hyperthyroidism.

This sequence joins TRBV19 and TRBJ1-6; D remains unclear. Trimming left V 4 bases short and J 7 bases short, with 14 bases between. The germline V gene has CDR1 LNHDA and CDR2 SQIVND (reference sequence). The CDR3 has 15 residues. The CDR3 DNA sequence: TGTGCCAGTAGTAGCTCATCGGTTGGCAATTCACCCCTCCACTTT. Translating gives CASSSSSVGNSPLHF.

This clonotype was observed a handful of times. This chain joins TRBV30 and TRBJ2-3, with 7 bases lining up with TRBD2. The CDR3 is 16 residues long. V trimming: 1 base; J trimming: 6 bases; junction bases outside the gene matches: 13. In germline, CDR1 is GTSNPN, CDR2 SVGIG (reference sequence). Written as DNA, the CDR3 is TGTGCCTGGAGTGGCAGTAGCGGGTATAGTCGGGATACGCAGTATTTT. Protein product: CAWSGSSGYSRDTQYF.

The rearrangement uses TRBV29-1 and TRBJ2-1; TRBD2 aligns across 9 bases. CDR1 and CDR2 from the germline V gene are SQVTM and ANQGSEA. This CDR3 spans 16 amino acids. The V and J ends lost 1 base and 3 bases, in that order; junction bases with no gene match: 7. CDR3 sequence reads: CSVEGGIAGVYNEQFF. CDR3 in DNA: TGCAGCGTTGAAGGTGGAATAGCGGGGGTCTACAATGAGCAGTTCTTC.

This clonotype was counted once. Relative to the germline gene, one junction end is altered; a read error may explain this. The chain couples TRBV27 to TRBJ1-2; D is ambiguous. This CDR3 has 13 residues. Germline V CDR1 and CDR2: MNHEY, SMNVEV (reference sequence). CDR3 amino acids: CACSLIPTDGYTF. The CDR3 bases are TGTGCCTGCAGTTTAATACCCACGGATGGCTACACCTTC.

This clonotype came up many times. This chain's CDR3 is CASSLVGALGNQPQHF. The CDR3 nucleotides are TGTGCCAGCAGTTTAGTGGGGGCGCTGGGCAATCAGCCCCAGCATTTT. The genes are TRBV12-3 or TRBV12-4 and TRBJ1-5, with D perhaps matching TRBD1 (6 bases). The V end was cut by 1 base, the J end by 2 bases, with 12 bases between. CDR3 length: 16 residues.

The genes are TRBV7-8 and TRBJ2-2; 10 bases fit TRBD1. After removal of 5 bases from V and 5 bases from J, the junction contained 17 bases not matched to a gene. Germline CDR1 is SGHVS and CDR2 is FQNEAQ. CDR3 size: 19 residues. The CDR3 DNA is TGTGCCAGCAGCATACGGGGGACAGGGGTCATTATGGTAACCGGGGAGCTGTTTTTT. It is translated as CASSIRGTGVIMVTGELFF.

This clonotype was observed a few times. The chain recombines TRBV27 with TRBJ2-1, with a weak D call TRBD2 (5 bases). Germline CDR1 reads MNHEY; CDR2 reads SMNVEV (reference sequence). Trimming stripped 7 bases from V and 2 bases from J, with 12 bases between. CDR3 length: 14 amino acids. The CDR3: CASTPDLTYNEQFF. The CDR3 DNA reads TGTGCCAGCACTCCGGACTTAACCTACAATGAGCAGTTCTTC.

This clonotype has a count of ten or more. V usage is TRBV2 and J usage is TRBJ2-3, with TRBD2 matching 14 bases. The germline gives CDR1 SNHLY, CDR2 FYNNEI. V gave up 5 bases and J gave up 3 bases; unmatched junction bases: 10. CDR3 length equals 18 residues. CDR3 sequence: CASSQNRLAGGRTDTQYF. The DNA of the CDR3 is TGTGCCAGCAGTCAAAACCGACTAGCGGGAGGGAGGACAGATACGCAGTATTTT.

This clonotype has ten or more counts. The chain has TRBV11-2 and TRBJ2-1; no clear D gene. Germline values: CDR1 SGHAT, CDR2 FQNNGV. Trimming removed 1 base from V and 8 bases from J, with 9 bases in between. The CDR3 extends over 13 amino acids. The CDR3 spells CASSLGRSDEQFF. The CDR3 coding sequence is TGTGCCAGCAGCTTAGGACGGAGCGATGAGCAGTTCTTC.

This clonotype has at least ten counts. V and J are TRBV28 and TRBJ2-1; tentative D call: TRBD1 (6 bases). V dropped 6 bases and J dropped 7 bases, with 19 bases sitting between them. This CDR3 has 15 amino acids. Germline V gives CDR1 MDHEN, CDR2 SYDVKM. This CDR3 reads CASRVGPPGVNEQFF. The CDR3 nucleotides read TGTGCCAGCAGGGTGGGTCCTCCAGGGGTGAATGAGCAGTTCTTC.

In its sample, this clonotype was seen a few times. The chain combines TRBV6-1 with TRBJ2-2; TRBD1 aligns across 9 bases. The CDR3 sequence is 15 residues long. Germline CDR1 reads MNHNS; CDR2 reads SASEGT. V lost 6 bases, J lost 3 bases, and 5 bases stayed unmatched. The CDR3, as DNA: TGTGCCAGCAGACCCGACAGGGGGGACACCGGGGAGCTGTTTTTT. As protein: CASRPDRGDTGELFF.

This clonotype was picked up a small number of times. The chain combines TRBV5-5 with TRBJ1-5; D is unclear. Trimming took 0 bases from V and 8 from J, leaving 21 bases between them. CDR3 length: 17 amino acids. Germline CDR1 SGHKS, CDR2 YYEKEE (reference sequence). The CDR3 region is CASSLGGQNRVLEPQHF. The CDR3 DNA follows: TGTGCCAGCAGCTTGGGCGGCCAGAATAGAGTTTTGGAGCCCCAGCATTTT. The whole variable domain, remainder taken from reference TRBV5-5 and TRBJ1-5, is DAGVTQSPTHLIKTRGQQVTLRCSPISGHKSVSWYQQVLGQGPQFIFQYYEKEERGRGNFPDRFSARQFPNYSSELNVNALLLGDSALYLCASSLGGQNRVLEPQHFGDGTRLSIL.

This clonotype occurred many times. The V and J genes are TRBV9 and TRBJ1-1; 8 bases map to TRBD1. The CDR3 is made up of 16 amino acids. Germline loops: CDR1 SGDLS, CDR2 YYNGEE. V shed 4 bases, J shed 3 bases, and the junction held 11 bases outside the gene matches. CDR3 nucleotides: TGTGCCAGCAGCCCAACCGTGGGGACAGGTGACACTGAAGCTTTCTTT. Amino acids: CASSPTVGTGDTEAFF.

This clonotype was counted between two and nine times. The chain's CDR3 is CASSQVWAEDSTGELFF. In DNA form, the CDR3 reads TGTGCCAGCAGCCAAGTTTGGGCGGAAGATAGCACCGGGGAGCTGTTTTTT. The genes are TRBV4-2 and TRBJ2-2; D is ambiguous. The CDR3 has 17 residues. Trimming took 1 base from V and 4 from J, leaving 16 bases between them. Germline V lookup: CDR1 LGHNA, CDR2 YNFKEQ.

This clonotype has at least ten counts. V is TRBV30 and J is TRBJ2-1; TRBD2 matches 7 bases. V lost 0 bases and J lost 0; bases outside the gene matches: 8. CDR1 GTSNPN and CDR2 SVGIG come from the germline V gene (reference sequence). The CDR3 is 17 residues long. In DNA form, the CDR3 reads TGTGCCTGGAGTGTACCGGCTAGCGGAAGCTCCTACAATGAGCAGTTCTTC. Translation gives CAWSVPASGSSYNEQFF.

Only a few counts were recorded for this clonotype. The junction departs from germline at one end; a sequencing error may be responsible. The chain combines TRBV12-5 with TRBJ2-1; perhaps TRBD2 as D (6 bases). Germline CDR1 is LGHNT and CDR2 is FRNRAP. The CDR3 spans 17 residues. The CDR3 spells CASGLGVGLYENNERFF. Here the CDR3 DNA reads TGTGCTAGTGGTTTGGGTGTCGGACTATATGAGAACAATGAGCGGTTCTTC.

This clonotype has a count of ten or more. The gene calls are TRBV12-3 or TRBV12-4 and TRBJ1-1; D is ambiguous. This CDR3 contains 14 residues. Trimming left V 5 bases short and J 0 bases short, with 10 bases between. CDR3 sequence reads: CASSLGPLNTEAFF. The CDR3 coding sequence is TGTGCCAGCAGTCTCGGACCGTTGAACACTGAAGCTTTCTTT.

This clonotype was detected many times. The chain's CDR3 is CASSPIAARDGYTF. The CDR3 DNA reads TGTGCCAGCAGCCCAATAGCGGCCAGGGATGGCTACACCTTC. The chain is built from TRBV7-9 and TRBJ1-2; possibly TRBD1 for D (5 bases). Germline CDR1 SEHNR, CDR2 FQNEAQ (reference sequence). The CDR3 is made up of 14 amino acids. Deletions cut 5 bases from V and 6 bases from J, with 16 bases between.

This clonotype has more than one count but fewer than ten. The rearrangement joins TRBV27 to TRBJ2-5, with a possible D match to TRBD2 (6 bases). The CDR3 is 13 amino acids. Germline CDR1 is MNHEY and CDR2 is SMNVEV (reference sequence). V lost 11 bases and J lost 4, with 17 bases in between. The CDR3, as DNA: TGTGCCGCTGGGGCTAGCGTCATAGAGACCCAGTACTTC. This encodes CAAGASVIETQYF.

There are many counts of this clonotype. This chain connects TRBV28 to TRBJ1-6; no firm D call. The length of the CDR3 is 15 residues. V lost 1 base and J 9 bases, leaving 13 bases between the germline ends. Germline CDR1 reads MDHEN; CDR2 reads SYDVKM. The CDR3 nucleotides read TGTGCCAGCAGTTTATTGGTCTCCTTGGGTTCACCCCTCCACTTT. Translation: CASSLLVSLGSPLHF. The variable domain in full, completed from reference TRBV28 and TRBJ1-6, reads DVKVTQSSRYLVKRTGEKVFLECVQDMDHENMFWYRQDPGLGLRLIYFSYDVKMKEKGDIPEGYSVSREKKERFSLILESASTNQTSMYLCASSLLVSLGSPLHFGNGTRLTVT.

The chain has TRBV20-1 and TRBJ2-7, with no clear D. CDR3 size: 11 residues. V shed 0 bases and J shed 9 bases, with 9 bases lying between them. Germline V gives CDR1 DFQATT, CDR2 SNEGSKA (reference sequence). CDR3 amino acids: CSARDSNGQYF. The CDR3 nucleotides read TGCAGTGCTAGAGATTCGAACGGGCAGTACTTC.

This clonotype was recorded many times. The chain combines TRBV7-2 with TRBJ2-7, with 10 bases matching TRBD2. CDR1 is SGHTA, CDR2 FQGNSA, per germline. The CDR3 spans 16 residues. V lost 2 bases and J lost 4; bases outside the gene matches: 8. In DNA form, the CDR3 reads TGTGCCAGCAGCTTAACCTCGTCTAGCGGGAGTTACGAGCAGTACTTC. Protein product: CASSLTSSSGSYEQYF.

This clonotype was seen repeatedly, ten times or more. The CDR3 loop reads CSANDRASSYEQYF. As DNA, the CDR3 is TGCAGTGCTAATGACAGGGCTTCCTCCTACGAGCAGTACTTC. J is TRBJ2-7 and V is TRBV20-1; 7 nucleotides line up with TRBD1. The V and J ends lost 4 bases and 0 bases, in that order; junction bases with no gene match: 6. The CDR3 totals 14 residues. Germline CDR1 and CDR2: DFQATT and SNEGSKA (reference sequence).

This clonotype was counted many times. The chain joins TRBV11-3 to TRBJ2-5, with D perhaps matching TRBD1 or TRBD2 (5 bases each). The germline V and J ends were trimmed by 2 bases and 4 bases, with 20 bases remaining between them. From germline, CDR1 is SGHNT and CDR2 YENEEA. The CDR3 has 17 amino acids. The CDR3 loop reads CASSLSYGQGDIETQYF. The CDR3 nucleotides are TGTGCCAGCAGCTTAAGTTATGGGCAGGGAGATATAGAGACCCAGTACTTC.

This clonotype was observed at least ten times. The rearrangement links TRBV2 to TRBJ1-4, with D possibly being TRBD1 (5 bases). Germline lookup yields CDR1 SNHLY and CDR2 FYNNEI. Trimming took 9 bases from V and 4 from J, leaving 9 bases between them. This CDR3 contains 12 residues. CDR3 in amino acids: CASQGHNEKLFF. CDR3 DNA: TGTGCCAGTCAGGGTCATAATGAAAAACTGTTTTTT.

The chain recombines TRBV19 with TRBJ1-5; 7 nucleotides align to TRBD1. Trimming cost V 8 bases and J 1 base; bases outside gene matches: 5. The germline CDR1 and CDR2 sequences are LNHDA and SQIVND (reference sequence). This CDR3 has 14 residues. Here the CDR3 DNA reads TGTGCCAGTCTTGACAGGGCGAGCAATCAGCCCCAGCATTTT. Translating gives CASLDRASNQPQHF.

This clonotype appeared many times. The chain employs TRBV14 and TRBJ2-7; possibly TRBD2 for D (5 bases). Germline assignment: CDR1 SGHDN and CDR2 FVKESK. V was cut by 0 bases and J by 3 bases, with 12 bases left in between. The CDR3 is 15 residues long. CDR3 loop: CASSQDEGSVYEQYF. The DNA of the CDR3 is TGTGCCAGCAGCCAAGATGAGGGAAGCGTCTACGAGCAGTACTTC.